This T cell receptor beta chain appears in the sequencing data of a study of PD-L1 blockade in urothelial cancer. Study-level information: About nine tenths of the roughly 30 patients were men who had bladder-origin urothelial cancer. Peripheral blood specimens exhibited a median yield of about 140,000 T cells.

Time point reported: peripheral blood 6 weeks after treatment start. This CDR3 region has 14 residues. Germline V gene lookup returns CDR1 MNHEY and CDR2 SVGAGI. V trimming: 6 bases; J trimming: 7 bases; junction bases outside the gene matches: 5. Synthetic templates analogous to TCR were spiked into all PCRs individually. Measured with immunoSEQ multiplex PCR; TCRdb has only the in-frame clones, and not every one. This table has about 43,000 clones, 80% to 90% appearing once. The rearrangement joins TRBV6-5 to TRBJ1-6, with 8 bases fitting TRBD1. Sequencing was performed on PBMCs, taken around atezolizumab (anti-PD-L1) treatment. The sequence was collected from a man between 60 and 75 years old with urothelial cancer. The CDR3 protein is CASRLDRVNSPLHF. The CDR3 DNA follows: TGTGCCAGCAGACTGGACAGGGTCAATTCACCCCTCCACTTT.